This TCR beta chain was recovered during a study of T cells in Graves' hyperthyroidism and ophthalmopathy. Study conclusions and caveats: Most thyroid-expanded clonotypes above 0.001 were also found in blood.

This clonotype was recorded at least ten times. Its cognate antigen is unknown. In germline, CDR1 is LGHDT, CDR2 YNNKEL (reference sequence). V lost 0 bases to trimming and J lost 4 bases, with 12 bases between them. This CDR3 has 15 amino acids. Amplification yielded TCR beta CDR3 regions, with RNA transcripts as the source. When the TCR CDR3 underwent first-round RT-PCR, the HTBI primer set was used. TCRdb used MiXCR to reprocess the multiplex PCR reads, holding one entry per CDR3 protein. The sample has around 490,000 distinct CDR3 sequences, 15% to 20% seen once. Any patient presenting with uncontrolled infection, other autoimmune disease, pregnancy or lactation was left out.

This receptor was obtained from a man in his forties or fifties with Graves' ophthalmopathy. This chain connects TRBV3-1 to TRBJ1-2, with D perhaps TRBD1 (5 bases). Sequencing was carried out using blood. DNA for the CDR3: TGTGCCAGCAGCCAAGAAGGGTCAGGGACCTATGGCTACACCTTC. This gives the protein CASSQEGSGTYGYTF.